These 3 T cell receptor beta chains originate from one sample sequenced in a study of T cell responses to AZD1222 COVID-19 vaccine. This table comes from immunoSEQ multiplex PCR, and its TCRdb copy is limited to in-frame clones, with some not included. The sample lists 90,000 to 110,000 clones, around 89% occurring once. The input for sequencing was peripheral blood, taken on day 0 of AZD1222 vaccination. The receptors were gathered from an adult in good health.

The V call is TRBV7-2, the J call TRBJ1-1, with no clear D. The CDR3 is made up of 14 amino acids. Germline loops: CDR1 SGHTA, CDR2 FQGNSA. Trimming took off 1 base at V and 2 bases at J, with 8 bases between the two ends. CDR3 sequence (DNA): TGTGCCAGCAGCTTAGGGCAGAGCAACACTGAAGCTTTCTTT. The encoded protein is CASSLGQSNTEAFF.

CDR3 loop: CASGDDSNYGYTF. The CDR3 bases are TGTGCCAGCGGTGATGACAGCAACTATGGCTACACCTTC. This chain joins TRBV12-3 or TRBV12-4 and TRBJ1-2; the D gene is possibly TRBD1 (5 bases). The length of the CDR3 is 13 residues. With 8 bases removed from V and 2 bases from J, the gap between germline ends came to 12 bases.

The chain combines TRBV11-2 with TRBJ2-3; D uncertain. Trimming pared 3 bases from V and 5 bases from J, leaving 6 bases between. This CDR3 is built from 12 residues. Germline V gene lookup returns CDR1 SGHAT and CDR2 FQNNGV. The CDR3 bases are TGTGCCAGCAGCTTTAATTTAGATACGCAGTATTTT. It translates to CASSFNLDTQYF. Full variable domain (missing parts from reference TRBV11-2 and TRBJ2-3): EAGVAQSPRYKIIEKRQSVAFWCNPISGHATLYWYQQILGQGPKLLIQFQNNGVVDDSQLPKDRFSAERLKGVDSTLKIQPAKLEDSAVYLCASSFNLDTQYFGPGTRLTVL.